The 10 T cell receptor beta chains below all came from one sample that was sequenced in a study of regulatory and conventional T cells in RAG deficiency. The table came from immunoSEQ multiplex PCR; TCRdb's copy has only in-frame clones and leaves some out. The data contain approximately 12,000 clones, more than 85% of them singletons. Blood CD4+ CD25-low CD127-high conventional T cells supplied the genomic DNA template. These data also formed part of another study, on regulatory T cells. That work adds: Amplification used 52 TRBV primers and 13 TRBJ primers.

The source material was CD4+ effector T cells sorted from blood. The receptors were gathered from a human donor in good health.

This sequence joins TRBV5-4 and TRBJ2-3, with no clear D. This CDR3 spans 14 amino acids. V lost 1 base to trimming and J lost 3 bases, with 9 bases between them. The germline gives CDR1 SGHNT, CDR2 YYREEE (reference sequence). CDR3 nucleotide sequence: TGTGCCAGCAGCTTGAGGACGAAAACAGATACGCAGTATTTT. Translated, it gives CASSLRTKTDTQYF.

The chain has TRBV27 and TRBJ1-6; TRBD1 is a possible D gene (5 bases). Germline CDR1 and CDR2: MNHEY and SMNVEV (reference sequence). The CDR3 consists of 15 residues. V lost 3 bases to trimming and J lost 6 bases, with 12 bases between them. CDR3 nucleotide sequence: TGTGCCAGCAGTTTTGGGACCACTCCTAATTCACCCCTCCACTTT. Residues: CASSFGTTPNSPLHF.

This clone has only one observation. V usage is TRBV14 and J usage is TRBJ1-1; D unclear. The V gene lost 1 base and the J gene lost 0 bases, with 3 bases spanning the gap. This CDR3 comprises 13 residues. Per the germline V gene, CDR1 is SGHDN and CDR2 is FVKESK. CDR3 in DNA: TGTGCCAGCAGCCAAGCACTGAACACTGAAGCTTTCTTT. The encoded protein is CASSQALNTEAFF.

On this clone: At one end, the junction sequence differs from germline, possibly due to a read error. The chain employs TRBV7-7 and TRBJ2-5, with 11 bases matching TRBD2. Germline values: CDR1 SSHAT, CDR2 FNYEAQ (reference sequence). The CDR3 totals 14 residues. For the CDR3, the DNA is TGTGCTAGCAGCTTAGCGGGGGGGCAAGAGACCCAGTACTTC. It codes for CASSLAGGQETQYF.

This sequence joins TRBV27 and TRBJ1-1; no clear D gene. The CDR3 loop spans 15 amino acids. Germline V lookup: CDR1 MNHEY, CDR2 SMNVEV (reference sequence). V was pared by 2 bases and J by 1 base, with 11 bases between. This chain's CDR3 is CASSLIRNANTEAFF. The CDR3 region has the DNA TGTGCCAGCAGTTTAATCAGGAACGCGAACACTGAAGCTTTCTTT.

The rearrangement joins TRBV11-1 to TRBJ2-7; 8 bases match TRBD1. The J segment lost 1 base and the V segment lost 1 base, leaving 0 bases of the junction unmatched. There are 14 residues in the CDR3. CDR1 SGHAT and CDR2 FQDESV come from the germline V gene (reference sequence). The CDR3 region has the DNA TGTGCCAGCAGCTTAGGGACAGGGTCCTACGAGCAGTACTTC. Protein product: CASSLGTGSYEQYF.

J is TRBJ1-2 and V is TRBV7-8, with TRBD1 identical over 8 bases. CDR1 SGHVS and CDR2 FQNEAQ come from the germline V gene. The CDR3 runs 15 residues. V was clipped by 1 base and J by 6 bases; unmatched bases: 7. The CDR3 loop reads CASSLVRGRGHGYTF. For the CDR3, the DNA is TGTGCCAGCAGCTTAGTGAGAGGCAGGGGGCATGGCTACACCTTC.

This clone was seen only once. The V gene is TRBV18, the J gene TRBJ1-1; 7 nucleotides align to TRBD1. J lost 11 bases, V lost 5 bases, and 8 bases had no gene match. The CDR3 runs to 12 residues. Per germline, CDR1 KGHSH and CDR2 LQKENI. CDR3 nucleotide sequence: TGTGCCAGCTCAGCGACAGGGACTTCGGCTTTCTTT. This encodes CASSATGTSAFF.

The V gene is TRBV7-2, the J gene TRBJ2-2, with 9 nucleotides matching TRBD2. This CDR3 is built from 14 residues. V dropped 3 bases and J dropped 6; count of bases not matched to a gene: 2. Germline CDR1 SGHTA, CDR2 FQGNSA. This chain's CDR3 is CASSLRGGPGELFF. The CDR3 DNA reads as TGTGCCAGCAGCTTGCGGGGGGGCCCCGGGGAGCTGTTTTTT.

This chain connects TRBV27 to TRBJ1-1, with D uncertain. The CDR3 has 15 amino acids. The germline CDR1 and CDR2 sequences are MNHEY and SMNVEV (reference sequence). With 6 bases removed from V and 4 bases from J, the gap between germline ends came to 18 bases. This chain's CDR3 is CASSPPKSRGTEAFF. The CDR3 nucleotides read TGTGCCAGCAGCCCCCCCAAATCGCGAGGCACTGAAGCTTTCTTT.